This TCR beta chain was recorded in a study of metastatic and nonmetastatic thyroid tumors. Study findings and constraints: Versus benign nodules, malignant thyroid tumors reportedly had significantly higher TCR beta diversity, in blood and tumor.

In its sample, this clone was seen many times. Its cognate antigen is unknown. Trimming removed 6 bases from V and 5 bases from J, with 9 bases in between. This CDR3 region has 13 residues. Per the germline V gene, CDR1 is KGHDR and CDR2 is SFDVKD. Thyroid surgery was performed in patients who had received no treatment beforehand. TCRdb re-clonotyped the PCR reads through MiXCR. The data hold about 20,000 clones, with roughly 36% observed a single time. What was sequenced was blood. The chain uses TRBV24-1 and TRBJ2-2; D unclear. The receptor's source is a male donor with papillary thyroid cancer or a benign thyroid nodule (not recorded which). Some clones in this sample may be carry-over from other donors' samples. The CDR3 loop reads CATSYSGTGELFF. DNA of the CDR3: TGTGCCACCAGTTATTCCGGGACCGGGGAGCTGTTTTTT.